These T cell receptor beta chains were read from a single sample in a study of T-cell reconstitution after alpha-beta-depleted transplantation in children. TCRdb passed the PCR reads through MiXCR, listing each CDR3 protein once. The data show some 450,000 distinct CDR3 sequences, with around two fifths seen just once and 25% to 30% held by the top ten. The material was PBMCs, obtained before TCRalphabeta/CD19-depleted stem cell transplant. The receptor set was obtained from a girl aged 2 to 10 with aplastic anemia, due to receive a stem cell transplant. Each CDR3 is given with its conserved first and last residue. The order of the fields is V gene, D gene, CDR3 length, J gene, clone size, CDR3 DNA, CDR3 protein. The D gene is left open where the match is weak. A clone size is listed for some rows: how often the clone was seen (once, few, many), or a class if it is expanded.

TRBV20-1	-	12	TRBJ1-4	-	TGCAGTGCTAGAGGGATAAATGAAAAACTGTTTTTT	CSARGINEKLFF
TRBV11-1	TRBD2	19	TRBJ2-2	-	TGTGCCAGCAGCTCGACAGTCCCTCGGGCTAGCGGGAGGGGCGAGGAGCTGTTTTTT	CASSSTVPRASGRGEELFF
TRBV28	-	14	TRBJ2-5	-	TGTGCCAGCAGCCCCTATACTTTTCAAGAGACCCAGTACTTC	CASSPYTFQETQYF
TRBV6-5	-	12	TRBJ2-7	-	TGTGCCACCACAGGACTGGCCTACGAGCAGTACTTC	CATTGLAYEQYF
TRBV5-1	TRBD2	14	TRBJ2-1	-	TGCGCCAGCAGCGATACTAGCGGGATAGGTGAGCAGTTCTTC	CASSDTSGIGEQFF
TRBV15	-	16	TRBJ2-2	-	TGTGCCACCAGCAGATACAGAGAGGGACGCACCGGGGAGCTGTTTTTT	CATSRYREGRTGELFF
TRBV4-2	TRBD1	14	TRBJ1-1	-	TGTGCCAGCAGTCGGACAGGGGAGAACACTGAAGCTTTCTTT	CASSRTGENTEAFF
TRBV3-1	TRBD1	13	TRBJ1-3	-	TGTGCCAGCATCGACAGGGAGGCTGGGACCATATATTTT	CASIDREAGTIYF
TRBV5-1	-	15	TRBJ1-2	-	TGCGCCAGCAGCTTGGTTTTGGGGGAGGTCGCTGGCTACACCTTC	CASSLVLGEVAGYTF
TRBV5-1	-	14	TRBJ2-2	-	TGCGCCAGCAGCTTGTTAGTGGACACCGGGGAGCTGTTTTTT	CASSLLVDTGELFF
TRBV6-2/TRBV6-3	-	16	TRBJ2-3	few	TGTGCCAGCAGCCCCCCGAGTAGAAGGAGCACAGATACGCAGTATTTT	CASSPPSRRSTDTQYF
TRBV29-1	TRBD2	14	TRBJ2-7	many	TGCAGCGTGACCGCTAGCGGGAGGAAATACGAGCAGTACTTC	CSVTASGRKYEQYF
TRBV29-1	TRBD2	17	TRBJ2-1	-	TGCAGCGTTGAGCTAGCGGGGGGGCCTAGCTCCTACAATGAGCAGTTCTTC	CSVELAGGPSSYNEQFF
TRBV6-1	TRBD2	15	TRBJ2-2	-	TGTGCCAGCAGGCCATCTAGCGGGAGTCCCGGGGAGCTGTTTTTT	CASRPSSGSPGELFF
TRBV7-2	-	14	TRBJ1-1	many	TGTGCCAGCAGAGCTACAGGGATTAACACTGAAGCTTTCTTT	CASRATGINTEAFF
TRBV5-1	-	15	TRBJ2-1	-	TGCGCCAGCAGCTTGGGGGGGGCCAACTACAATGAGCAGTTCTTC	CASSLGGANYNEQFF
TRBV4-1	TRBD2	19	TRBJ2-7	-	TGCGCCAGCAGCCTTGTAGAGACTAGCGGGGGCGACAGCTCCTACGAGCAGTACTTC	CASSLVETSGGDSSYEQYF
TRBV7-8	TRBD1	13	TRBJ2-1	many	TGTGCCAGCAGGCACGACAGGGGGAATGAGCAGTTCTTC	CASRHDRGNEQFF
TRBV3-1	TRBD2	17	TRBJ2-7	-	TGTGCCAGCAGCCAAGTATCCGGACTAGCGGGAGACTACGAGCAGTACTTC	CASSQVSGLAGDYEQYF
TRBV20-1	TRBD1	14	TRBJ2-3	-	TGCAGTGCCGCCGGGACAGGGTACACAGATACGCAGTATTTT	CSAAGTGYTDTQYF
TRBV12-3/TRBV12-4	-	12	TRBJ1-1	few	TGTGCCAGCAGTTTGTATCTCACTGAAGCTTTCTTT	CASSLYLTEAFF
TRBV20-1	TRBD2	13	TRBJ2-3	few	TGCAGTGCTTCCAGCGGGAGTAAAGATACGCAGTATTTT	CSASSGSKDTQYF
TRBV20-1	-	17	TRBJ2-7	few	TGCAGTGCTAGAGATGGGGGGACGGACTTCTTCTCCTACGAGCAGTACTTC	CSARDGGTDFFSYEQYF
TRBV29-1	TRBD1	13	TRBJ1-1	-	TGCAGCGTGGGGACAGGGTCGTTTGGTGAAGCTTTCTTT	CSVGTGSFGEAFF
TRBV20-1	TRBD2	15	TRBJ2-7	many	TGCAGTGCTTCTATGGGACTAGCGGGAACCTACGAGCAGTACTTC	CSASMGLAGTYEQYF
TRBV19	-	14	TRBJ1-5	-	TGTGCCAGTAGTATCTACTGGGGTGATCAGCCCCAGCATTTT	CASSIYWGDQPQHF
TRBV27	-	14	TRBJ2-3	few	TGTGCCAGCAGTTTAAACTACGTCACAGATACGCAGTATTTT	CASSLNYVTDTQYF
TRBV4-1	-	15	TRBJ2-3	-	TGCGCCAGCAGCCAAGACAACTACCCAACAGATACGCAGTATTTT	CASSQDNYPTDTQYF
TRBV5-1	TRBD2	15	TRBJ2-1	few	TGCGCCAGCAGCTTGCCCTCGACTAGCAGCAATGAGCAGTTCTTC	CASSLPSTSSNEQFF
TRBV5-4	-	15	TRBJ2-3	once	TGTGCCAGCAGCCGACAGCCCCTAACCACAGATACGCAGTATTTT	CASSRQPLTTDTQYF